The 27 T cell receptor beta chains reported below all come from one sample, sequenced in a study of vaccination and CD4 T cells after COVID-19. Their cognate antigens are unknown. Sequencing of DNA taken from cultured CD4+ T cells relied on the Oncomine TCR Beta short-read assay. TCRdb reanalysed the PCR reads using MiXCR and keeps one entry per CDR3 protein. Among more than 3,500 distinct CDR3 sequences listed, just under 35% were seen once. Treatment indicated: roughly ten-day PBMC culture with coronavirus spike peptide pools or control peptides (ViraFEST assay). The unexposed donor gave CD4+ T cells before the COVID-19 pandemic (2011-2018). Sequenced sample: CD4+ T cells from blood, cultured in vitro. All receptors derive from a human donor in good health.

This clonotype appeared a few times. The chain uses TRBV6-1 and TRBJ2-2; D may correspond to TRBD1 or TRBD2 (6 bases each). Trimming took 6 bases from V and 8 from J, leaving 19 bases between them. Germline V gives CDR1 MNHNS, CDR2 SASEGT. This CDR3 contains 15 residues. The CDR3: CASSPQSGAEGELFF. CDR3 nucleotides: TGTGCCAGCAGCCCCCAATCGGGGGCCGAGGGGGAGCTGTTTTTT.

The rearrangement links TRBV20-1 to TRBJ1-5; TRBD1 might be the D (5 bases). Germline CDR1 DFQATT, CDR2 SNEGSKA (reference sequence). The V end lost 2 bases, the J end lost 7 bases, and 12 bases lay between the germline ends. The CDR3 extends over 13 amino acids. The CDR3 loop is CSARTGAEQPQHF. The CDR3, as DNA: TGCAGTGCTAGAACCGGGGCGGAACAGCCCCAGCATTTT.

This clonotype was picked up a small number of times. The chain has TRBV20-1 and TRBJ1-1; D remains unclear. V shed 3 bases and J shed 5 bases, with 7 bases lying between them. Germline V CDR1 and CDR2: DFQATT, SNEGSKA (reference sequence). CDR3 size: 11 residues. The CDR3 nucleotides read TGCAGTGCTAGTAAAGGGACTGAAGCTTTCTTT. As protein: CSASKGTEAFF.

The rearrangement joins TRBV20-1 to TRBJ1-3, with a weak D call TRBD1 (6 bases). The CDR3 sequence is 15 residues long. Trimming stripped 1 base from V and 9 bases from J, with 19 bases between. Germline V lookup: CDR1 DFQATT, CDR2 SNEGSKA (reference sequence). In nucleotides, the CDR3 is TGCAGTGCTAGAGTTGGGGGGGCTGGGGTTGCCACCATATATTTT. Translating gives CSARVGGAGVATIYF.

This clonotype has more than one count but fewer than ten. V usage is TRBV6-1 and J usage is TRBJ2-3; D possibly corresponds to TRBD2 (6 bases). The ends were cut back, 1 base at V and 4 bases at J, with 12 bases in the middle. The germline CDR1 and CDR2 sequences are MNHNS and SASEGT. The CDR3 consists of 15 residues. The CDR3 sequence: CASSEVGAGSDTQYF. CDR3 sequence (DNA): TGTGCCAGCAGTGAAGTAGGGGCGGGGTCAGATACGCAGTATTTT.

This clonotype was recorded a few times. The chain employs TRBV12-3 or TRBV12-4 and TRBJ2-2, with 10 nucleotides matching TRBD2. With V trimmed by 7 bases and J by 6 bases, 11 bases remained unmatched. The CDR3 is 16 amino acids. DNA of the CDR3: TGTGCCAGCATATCGGAGGCTAGCGGGGGTTCCGGGGAGCTGTTTTTT. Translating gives CASISEASGGSGELFF.

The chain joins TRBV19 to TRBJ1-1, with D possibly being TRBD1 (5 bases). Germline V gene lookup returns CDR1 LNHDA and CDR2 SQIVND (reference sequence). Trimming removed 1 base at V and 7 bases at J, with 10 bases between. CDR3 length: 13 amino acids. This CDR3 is CASSIGTGGEAFF. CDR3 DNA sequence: TGTGCCAGTAGTATAGGGACGGGGGGTGAAGCTTTCTTT.

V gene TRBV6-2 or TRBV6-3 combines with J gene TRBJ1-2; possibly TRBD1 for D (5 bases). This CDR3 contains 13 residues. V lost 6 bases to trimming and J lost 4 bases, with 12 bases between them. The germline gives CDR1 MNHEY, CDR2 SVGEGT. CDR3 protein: CASSLTGLYGYTF. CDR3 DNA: TGTGCCAGCAGCCTCACAGGTCTCTATGGCTACACCTTC.

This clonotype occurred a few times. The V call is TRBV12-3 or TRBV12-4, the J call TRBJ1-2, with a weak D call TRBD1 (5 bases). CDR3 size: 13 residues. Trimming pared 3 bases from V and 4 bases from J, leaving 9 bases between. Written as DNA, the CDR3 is TGTGCCAGCAGTTTGGTACAGGCCTATGGCTACACCTTC. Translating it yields CASSLVQAYGYTF.

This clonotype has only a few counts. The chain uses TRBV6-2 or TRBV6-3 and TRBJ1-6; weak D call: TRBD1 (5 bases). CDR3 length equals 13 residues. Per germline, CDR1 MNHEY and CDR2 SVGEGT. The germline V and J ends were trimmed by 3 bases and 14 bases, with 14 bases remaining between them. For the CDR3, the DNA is TGTGCCAGCAGTTATAAGGGGCTTTGGACCCTCCACTTT. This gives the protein CASSYKGLWTLHF.

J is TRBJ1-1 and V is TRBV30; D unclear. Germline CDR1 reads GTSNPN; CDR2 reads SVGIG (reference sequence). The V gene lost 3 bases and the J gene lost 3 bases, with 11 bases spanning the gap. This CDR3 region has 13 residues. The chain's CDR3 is CAWSKSGYTEAFF. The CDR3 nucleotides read TGTGCCTGGAGCAAGAGTGGGTACACTGAAGCTTTCTTT.

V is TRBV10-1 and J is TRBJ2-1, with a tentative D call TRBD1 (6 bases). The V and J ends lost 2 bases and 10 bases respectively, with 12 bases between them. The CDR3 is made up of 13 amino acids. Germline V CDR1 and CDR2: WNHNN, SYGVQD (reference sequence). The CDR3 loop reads CASSEPEDREQFF. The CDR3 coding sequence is TGCGCCAGCAGTGAGCCGGAAGACAGGGAGCAGTTCTTC.

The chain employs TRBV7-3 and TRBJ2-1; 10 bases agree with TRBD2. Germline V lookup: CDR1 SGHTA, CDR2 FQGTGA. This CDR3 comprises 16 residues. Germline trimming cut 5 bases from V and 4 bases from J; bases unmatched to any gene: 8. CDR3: CASSPKLAGTYNEQFF. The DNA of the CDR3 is TGTGCCAGCAGCCCGAAACTAGCGGGGACTTACAATGAGCAGTTCTTC.

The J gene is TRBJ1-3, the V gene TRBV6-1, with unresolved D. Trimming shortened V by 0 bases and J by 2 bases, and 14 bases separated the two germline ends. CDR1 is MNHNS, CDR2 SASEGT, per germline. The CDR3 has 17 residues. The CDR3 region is CASSEAYPDRAGNTIYF. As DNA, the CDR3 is TGTGCCAGCAGTGAAGCGTATCCCGACCGAGCTGGAAACACCATATATTTT.

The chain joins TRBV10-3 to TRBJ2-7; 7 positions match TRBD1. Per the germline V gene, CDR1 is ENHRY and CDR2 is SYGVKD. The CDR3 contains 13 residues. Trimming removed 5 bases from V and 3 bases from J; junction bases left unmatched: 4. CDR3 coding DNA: TGTGCCATCAGTACCGGGACAGACTACGAGCAGTACTTC. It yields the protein CAISTGTDYEQYF.

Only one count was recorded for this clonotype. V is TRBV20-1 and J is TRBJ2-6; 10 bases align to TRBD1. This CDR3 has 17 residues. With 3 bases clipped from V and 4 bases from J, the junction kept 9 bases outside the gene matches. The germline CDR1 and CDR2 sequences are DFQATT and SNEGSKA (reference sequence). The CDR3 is CSARRRQGARGANVLTF. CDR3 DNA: TGCAGTGCTAGGAGAAGACAGGGGGCGCGGGGGGCCAACGTCCTGACTTTC.

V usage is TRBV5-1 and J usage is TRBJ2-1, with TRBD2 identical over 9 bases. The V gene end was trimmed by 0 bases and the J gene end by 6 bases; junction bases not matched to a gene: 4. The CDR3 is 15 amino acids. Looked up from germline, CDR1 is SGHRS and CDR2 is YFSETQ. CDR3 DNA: TGCGCCAGCAGCTTGGTGCGGGGGGGCGGCAATGAGCAGTTCTTC. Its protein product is CASSLVRGGGNEQFF.

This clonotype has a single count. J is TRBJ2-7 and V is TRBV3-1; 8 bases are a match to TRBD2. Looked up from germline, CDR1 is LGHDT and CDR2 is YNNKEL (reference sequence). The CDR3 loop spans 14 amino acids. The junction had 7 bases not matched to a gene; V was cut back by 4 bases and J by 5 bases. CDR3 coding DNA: TGTGCCAGCAGCCGGAGCGGGGGACCCCACGAGCAGTACTTC. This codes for CASSRSGGPHEQYF.

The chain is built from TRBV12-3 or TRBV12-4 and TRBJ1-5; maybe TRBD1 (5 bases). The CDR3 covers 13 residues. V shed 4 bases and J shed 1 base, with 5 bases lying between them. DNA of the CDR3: TGTGCCAGCAGTTGGGACAGCAATCAGCCCCAGCATTTT. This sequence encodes CASSWDSNQPQHF.

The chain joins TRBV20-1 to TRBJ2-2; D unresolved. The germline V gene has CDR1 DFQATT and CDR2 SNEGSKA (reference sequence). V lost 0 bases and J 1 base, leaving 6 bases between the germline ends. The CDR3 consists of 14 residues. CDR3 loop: CSAREPRNTGELFF. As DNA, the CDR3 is TGCAGTGCTAGAGAACCAAGGAACACCGGGGAGCTGTTTTTT.

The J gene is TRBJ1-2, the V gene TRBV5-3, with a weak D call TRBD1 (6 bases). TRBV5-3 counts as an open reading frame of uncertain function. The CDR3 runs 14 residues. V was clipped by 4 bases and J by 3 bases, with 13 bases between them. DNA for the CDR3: TGTGCCAGAAGCGCCACGGGGGCTTACTATGGCTACACCTTC. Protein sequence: CARSATGAYYGYTF.

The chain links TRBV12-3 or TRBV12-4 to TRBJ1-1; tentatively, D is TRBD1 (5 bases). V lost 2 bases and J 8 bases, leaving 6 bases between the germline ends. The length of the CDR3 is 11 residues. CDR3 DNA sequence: TGTGCCAGCAGTTTACAGGGAGAAGCTTTCTTT. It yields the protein CASSLQGEAFF.

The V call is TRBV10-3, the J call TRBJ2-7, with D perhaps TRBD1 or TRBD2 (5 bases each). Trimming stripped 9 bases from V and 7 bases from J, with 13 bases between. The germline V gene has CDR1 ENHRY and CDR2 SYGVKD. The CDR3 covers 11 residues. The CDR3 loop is CAIGARGEQYF. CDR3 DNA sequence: TGTGCCATAGGGGCACGAGGGGAGCAGTACTTC.

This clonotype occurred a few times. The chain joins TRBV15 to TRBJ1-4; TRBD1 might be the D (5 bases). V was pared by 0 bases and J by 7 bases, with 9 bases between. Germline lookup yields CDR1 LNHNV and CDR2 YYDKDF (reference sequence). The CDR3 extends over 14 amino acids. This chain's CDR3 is CATSREQGPEKLFF. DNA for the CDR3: TGTGCCACCAGCAGAGAGCAGGGTCCTGAAAAACTGTTTTTT.

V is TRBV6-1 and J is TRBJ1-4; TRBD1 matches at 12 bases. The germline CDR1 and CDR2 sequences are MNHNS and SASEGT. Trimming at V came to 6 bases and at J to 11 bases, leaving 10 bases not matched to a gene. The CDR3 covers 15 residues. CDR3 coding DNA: TGTGCCAGCAGCAAAGGGACAGGGGGCGGGGGGAAACTGTTTTTT. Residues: CASSKGTGGGGKLFF.

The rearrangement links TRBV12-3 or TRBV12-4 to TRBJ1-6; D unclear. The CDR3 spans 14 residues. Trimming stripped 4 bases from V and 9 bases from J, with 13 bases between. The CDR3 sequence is CASSSGRTLSPLHF. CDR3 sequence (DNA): TGTGCCAGCAGTTCCGGCAGGACCCTTTCACCCCTCCACTTT.

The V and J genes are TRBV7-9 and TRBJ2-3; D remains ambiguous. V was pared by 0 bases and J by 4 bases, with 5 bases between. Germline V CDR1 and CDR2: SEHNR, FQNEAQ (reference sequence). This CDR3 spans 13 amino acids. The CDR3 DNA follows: TGTGCCAGCAGCTTAGCGGGGTCAGATACGCAGTATTTT. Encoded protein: CASSLAGSDTQYF. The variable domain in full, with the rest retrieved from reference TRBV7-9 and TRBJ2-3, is DTGVSQNPRHKITKRGQNVTFRCDPISEHNRLYWYRQTLGQGPEFLTYFQNEAQLEKSRLLSDRFSAERPKGSFSTLEIQRTEQGDSAMYLCASSLAGSDTQYFGPGTRLTVL.